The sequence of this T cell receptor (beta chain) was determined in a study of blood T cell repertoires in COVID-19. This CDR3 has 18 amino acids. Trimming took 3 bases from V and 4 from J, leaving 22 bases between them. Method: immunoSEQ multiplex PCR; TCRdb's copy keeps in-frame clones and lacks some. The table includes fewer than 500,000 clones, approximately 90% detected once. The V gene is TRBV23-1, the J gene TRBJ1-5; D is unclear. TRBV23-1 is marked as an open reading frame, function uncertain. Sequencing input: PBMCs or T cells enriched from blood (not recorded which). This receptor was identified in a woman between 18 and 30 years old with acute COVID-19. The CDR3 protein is CASSQSRGLFLGNQPQHF. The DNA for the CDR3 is TGCGCCAGCAGTCAGTCCCGCGGGCTTTTCCTAGGAAATCAGCCCCAGCATTTT.